Below are 16 T cell receptor beta chains sequenced from a single sample in a study of cytomegalovirus exposure and HLA in healthy donors. PCR amplification relied on 60 Vbeta primers (plus 13 Jbeta primers). The assay was immunoSEQ multiplex PCR, and TCRdb's table has in-frame clones only and misses some. The sample lists tens of thousands of clones, more than 75% occurring once. The sample consisted of PBMCs. The receptors originated from a female donor in good health and CMV-seronegative.

This sequence joins TRBV19 and TRBJ2-5; 7 nucleotides line up with TRBD2. V was clipped by 3 bases and J by 4 bases; unmatched bases: 5. From germline, CDR1 is LNHDA and CDR2 SQIVND (reference sequence). This CDR3 has 14 residues. The CDR3 region has the DNA TGTGCCAGTAGTATTCGCGGGGGTCGAGAGACCCAGTACTTC. Translation: CASSIRGGRETQYF.

This clone has just a few counts. The rearrangement joins TRBV2 to TRBJ1-1; 8 bases fit TRBD1. The CDR3 contains 15 residues. In germline, CDR1 is SNHLY, CDR2 FYNNEI. With V trimmed by 7 bases and J by 1 base, 8 bases remained unmatched. CDR3 protein: CASTKNGQGNTEAFF. The CDR3, as DNA: TGTGCCAGCACCAAAAATGGACAGGGGAACACTGAAGCTTTCTTT.

This clone was recorded only once. V and J are TRBV29-1 and TRBJ1-2, with D unresolved. Germline CDR1 SQVTM, CDR2 ANQGSEA. Trimming shortened V by 6 bases and J by 7 bases, and 15 bases separated the two germline ends. This CDR3 spans 12 amino acids. CDR3 in DNA: TGCAGCGTCCCCTGGGCGCATGGTGGCTACACCTTC. It specifies CSVPWAHGGYTF. Full variable domain (rest looked up from reference TRBV29-1 and TRBJ1-2): SAVISQKPSRDICQRGTSLTIQCQVDSQVTMMFWYRQQPGQSLTLIATANQGSEATYESGFVIDKFPISRPNLTFSTLTVSNMSPEDSSIYLCSVPWAHGGYTFGSGTRLTVV.

This clone was counted once. V gene TRBV5-4 combines with J gene TRBJ2-1, with 8 bases fitting TRBD1. Unmatched junction bases numbered 10, after V lost 4 bases and J lost 7 bases. Germline-derived CDR1 and CDR2 are SGHNT and YYREEE (reference sequence). This CDR3 is built from 15 residues. CDR3 DNA: TGTGCCAGCAGCCTCCTGGACAGGGATGATAATGAGCAGTTCTTC. As protein: CASSLLDRDDNEQFF. Full variable domain (rest looked up from reference TRBV5-4 and TRBJ2-1): ETGVTQSPTHLIKTRGQQVTLRCSSQSGHNTVSWYQQALGQGPQFIFQYYREEENGRGNFPPRFSGLQFPNYSSELNVNALELDDSALYLCASSLLDRDDNEQFFGPGTRLTVL.

The rearrangement links TRBV6-1 to TRBJ2-3, with D perhaps TRBD1 (5 bases). CDR3 length equals 15 residues. In germline, CDR1 is MNHNS, CDR2 SASEGT. The germline V and J ends were trimmed by 4 bases and 0 bases, with 11 bases remaining between them. For the CDR3, the DNA is TGTGCCAGCAGTGTACCCAGGGATAGCACAGATACGCAGTATTTT. Translated, it gives CASSVPRDSTDTQYF.

This clone was picked up one time. The chain uses TRBV7-9 and TRBJ1-4; tentative D call: TRBD1 (6 bases). The ends were cut back, 5 bases at V and 8 bases at J, with 18 bases in the middle. Looked up from germline, CDR1 is SEHNR and CDR2 is FQNEAQ (reference sequence). The CDR3 runs 15 residues. The DNA for the CDR3 is TGTGCCAGCAGCCCGTCGGACAGAGGGAGAGAAAAACTGTTTTTT. It is translated as CASSPSDRGREKLFF.

This chain links TRBV7-2 with TRBJ1-2, with unresolved D. V lost 1 base to trimming and J lost 10 bases, with 10 bases between them. In germline, CDR1 is SGHTA, CDR2 FQGNSA. This CDR3 region has 12 residues. CDR3 in DNA: TGTGCCAGCAGCTTAGATAGAGAGGACTACACCTTC. As protein: CASSLDREDYTF.

This clone was observed once. This chain joins TRBV2 and TRBJ2-6; maybe TRBD1 (6 bases). CDR3 size: 12 residues. Germline CDR1 reads SNHLY; CDR2 reads FYNNEI. Trimming shortened V by 6 bases and J by 8 bases, and 8 bases separated the two germline ends. The CDR3 DNA sequence: TGTGCCAGCAGCCAGGGGTCCAACGTCCTGACTTTC. Translated: CASSQGSNVLTF. Full variable domain (missing parts from reference TRBV2 and TRBJ2-6): EPEVTQTPSHQVTQMGQEVILRCVPISNHLYFYWYRQILGQKVEFLVSFYNNEISEKSEIFDDQFSVERPDGSNFTLKIRSTKLEDSAMYFCASSQGSNVLTFGAGSRLTVL.

Here the CDR3 DNA reads TGTGCCAGCAGCGGCCCTACCCATACGCAGTATTTT. It codes for CASSGPTHTQYF. This sequence joins TRBV9 and TRBJ2-3; D gene ambiguous. Germline assignment: CDR1 SGDLS and CDR2 YYNGEE. Trimming took off 3 bases at V and 7 bases at J, with 9 bases between the two ends. The CDR3 is 12 amino acids.

The V call is TRBV27, the J call TRBJ2-7, with D possibly being TRBD2 (5 bases). Trimming pared 5 bases from V and 4 bases from J, leaving 24 bases between. This CDR3 is 17 amino acids long. The germline CDR1 and CDR2 sequences are MNHEY and SMNVEV (reference sequence). CDR3 DNA sequence: TGTGCCAGCAGTAGACTGAAGACTAACGAGCAGAAATACGAGCAGTACTTC. It yields the protein CASSRLKTNEQKYEQYF.

The gene calls are TRBV7-2 and TRBJ2-7; 7 nucleotides match TRBD1. Germline values: CDR1 SGHTA, CDR2 FQGNSA. The CDR3 runs to 14 residues. J gave up 2 bases and V 5 bases, and 6 bases lay outside the gene matches. CDR3 in amino acids: CASSQDRTTYEQYF. The CDR3 nucleotides read TGTGCCAGCAGCCAGGACAGGACAACCTACGAGCAGTACTTC.

The sample holds one count of this clone. V is TRBV5-6 and J is TRBJ2-1; 8 nucleotides align to TRBD2. This CDR3 is built from 15 residues. The germline V gene encodes CDR1 SGHDT and CDR2 YYEEEE. The J segment lost 2 bases and the V segment lost 3 bases, leaving 4 bases of the junction unmatched. The DNA for the CDR3 is TGTGCCAGCAGCTGGGGTAGCGGGGCCTACAATGAGCAGTTCTTC. Protein product: CASSWGSGAYNEQFF.

This clone is a singleton in its sample. The chain combines TRBV7-8 with TRBJ2-7; 7 bases fit TRBD1. The germline V gene has CDR1 SGHVS and CDR2 FQNEAQ. The CDR3 contains 15 residues. V trimming: 6 bases; J trimming: 3 bases; junction bases outside the gene matches: 11. As DNA, the CDR3 is TGTGCCAGCAGTCATAGATTTACAGGGGTCTACGAGCAGTACTTC. Translation: CASSHRFTGVYEQYF.

The rearrangement links TRBV7-2 to TRBJ1-2, with TRBD1 identical over 10 bases. V dropped 1 base and J dropped 8; count of bases not matched to a gene: 1. Per the germline V gene, CDR1 is SGHTA and CDR2 is FQGNSA. The CDR3 length is 13 residues. CDR3 bases: TGTGCCAGCAGCTTAGAGGGACAGGGGGGCTACACCTTC. Its protein is CASSLEGQGGYTF.

CDR3 sequence reads: CASSLAAHDRFSYEQYF. In DNA, the CDR3 is TGTGCCAGCAGCTTAGCGGCCCATGACAGATTCTCCTACGAGCAGTACTTC. The chain carries TRBV7-9 and TRBJ2-7; D is perhaps TRBD1 (5 bases). The germline CDR1 and CDR2 sequences are SEHNR and FQNEAQ (reference sequence). The CDR3 is 17 amino acids. V was cut by 0 bases and J by 0 bases, with 15 bases left in between.

This clone was counted only a few times. The genes are TRBV6-6 and TRBJ1-4, with D perhaps matching TRBD1 (5 bases). Germline values: CDR1 MNHNY, CDR2 SVGAGI (reference sequence). The CDR3 has 12 residues. Written as DNA, the CDR3 is TGTGGCGCGGGAGGGGCGAGTGAAAAACTGTTTTTT. It yields the protein CGAGGASEKLFF.